A single sample gave rise to the 14 T cell receptor beta chains below, sequenced in a study of blood T cells in healthy people across ages. Through a sample-barcoded 5' primer and a J-beta primer mix, a second PCR was run for roughly 6 to 11 cycles. MiXCR, applied by TCRdb to the 5' RACE reads, yields one record per CDR3 protein. The data show 1.6 million or so distinct CDR3 sequences, with almost 35% seen just once and 10% to 12% held by the top ten. The sequenced sample was blood. These receptors originate from a woman under 40 in good health.

The chain links TRBV15 to TRBJ2-1; 10 bases agree with TRBD2. The length of the CDR3 is 16 residues. V lost 6 bases, J lost 10 bases, and 15 bases stayed unmatched. Germline CDR1 is LNHNV and CDR2 is YYDKDF (reference sequence). As DNA, the CDR3 is TGTGCCACCAGACGAAGCGGGAGGGTCCCTCCCGGGGAGCAGTTCTTC. This sequence encodes CATRRSGRVPPGEQFF.

The chain links TRBV20-1 to TRBJ2-3; unclear D gene. Germline lookup yields CDR1 DFQATT and CDR2 SNEGSKA (reference sequence). The germline V and J ends were trimmed by 6 bases and 6 bases, with 19 bases remaining between them. CDR3 size: 14 residues. Written as DNA, the CDR3 is TGCAGTGCCCCTCCGGTGGAAGGCCGGGATACGCAGTATTTT. This gives the protein CSAPPVEGRDTQYF.

Concerning this clonotype: A single base separates this from a much larger clone, so it may be a read error. The rearrangement joins TRBV7-8 to TRBJ2-1; D is uncertain. The CDR3 has 15 residues. The V gene lost 5 bases and the J gene lost 1 base, with 12 bases spanning the gap. The germline CDR1 and CDR2 sequences are SGHVS and FQNEAQ. The CDR3 loop is CASSITSRSYNEQFF. In nucleotides, the CDR3 is TGTGCCAGCAGCATAACTTCTAGATCCTACAATGAGCAGTTCTTC.

This clonotype came up a few times. This chain connects TRBV3-1 to TRBJ2-7; a possible D gene is TRBD2 (6 bases). Germline CDR1 reads LGHDT; CDR2 reads YNNKEL (reference sequence). This CDR3 is 13 amino acids long. Deletions cut 5 bases from V and 6 bases from J, with 14 bases between. The CDR3 DNA follows: TGTGCCAGCAGCTCTAGACGGGGGACCGAGCAGTACTTC. It codes for CASSSRRGTEQYF.

Only a few counts were recorded for this clonotype. The CDR3 DNA follows: TGTGCCAGCAGTATAGGACTAGGTTCCAATCAGCCCCAGCATTTT. Its translation is CASSIGLGSNQPQHF. V gene TRBV2 combines with J gene TRBJ1-5; D remains ambiguous. V was cut by 5 bases and J by 3 bases, with 14 bases left in between. CDR3 length: 15 residues. Germline assignment: CDR1 SNHLY and CDR2 FYNNEI.

This clonotype was counted only a few times. This chain uses TRBV15 with TRBJ2-3; 10 positions agree with TRBD2. Per germline, CDR1 LNHNV and CDR2 YYDKDF (reference sequence). Trimming took 0 bases from V and 4 from J; bases not matched to a gene: 10. CDR3 size: 18 residues. For the CDR3, the DNA is TGTGCCACCAGCAGAGAAAGCCTAGCGGGAGTGGGAGCAGATACGCAGTATTTT. Translated, it gives CATSRESLAGVGADTQYF.

J is TRBJ2-3 and V is TRBV20-1; 8 bases are a match to TRBD2. The V gene end was trimmed by 6 bases and the J gene end by 2 bases; junction bases not matched to a gene: 4. The germline V gene has CDR1 DFQATT and CDR2 SNEGSKA (reference sequence). The CDR3 totals 13 residues. CDR3 residues: CSAPGGDTDTQYF. The CDR3, as DNA: TGCAGTGCCCCCGGGGGGGACACAGATACGCAGTATTTT.

This clonotype was observed a handful of times. This sequence joins TRBV11-1 and TRBJ2-5, with 7 bases aligning to TRBD2. Losses at the gene ends were 2 bases for V and 1 base for J; bases not matched to a gene: 10. Germline V gives CDR1 SGHAT, CDR2 FQDESV (reference sequence). CDR3 length: 17 amino acids. The CDR3, as DNA: TGTGCCAGCAGCTTACCGAAACTAGCGCAAGGCCAAGAGACCCAGTACTTC. It is translated as CASSLPKLAQGQETQYF.

This clonotype was seen a handful of times. The chain recombines TRBV20-1 with TRBJ2-2; perhaps D is TRBD1 or TRBD2 (6 bases each). Trimming removed 0 bases from V and 6 bases from J, with 23 bases in between. Germline-derived CDR1 and CDR2 are DFQATT and SNEGSKA (reference sequence). The CDR3 consists of 18 residues. CDR3 DNA sequence: TGCAGTGCTAGAGATTCCGTCGGGGGCCCATCCCAATCCGGGGAGCTGTTTTTT. This encodes CSARDSVGGPSQSGELFF.

The chain couples TRBV29-1 to TRBJ2-3, with 10 bases fitting TRBD1. Germline trimming cut 3 bases from V and 10 bases from J; bases unmatched to any gene: 13. The length of the CDR3 is 15 residues. CDR1 and CDR2 from the germline V gene are SQVTM and ANQGSEA. Here the CDR3 reads CSVDLGTGARQAQYF. CDR3 coding DNA: TGCAGCGTTGATCTTGGGACAGGGGCTCGACAAGCGCAGTATTTT.

In DNA form, the CDR3 reads TGTGCCTGGATGCGAGCTAACTATGGCTACACCTTC. Translating gives CAWMRANYGYTF. The rearrangement links TRBV30 to TRBJ1-2; no clear D. Trimming cost V 4 bases and J 0 bases, with 6 bases left between them. Looked up from germline, CDR1 is GTSNPN and CDR2 is SVGIG (reference sequence). This CDR3 region has 12 residues.

The DNA of the CDR3 is TGTGCCAGCAGTCTAGCGGGGGTAACCACAGATACGCAGTATTTT. Translated, it gives CASSLAGVTTDTQYF. This chain joins TRBV28 and TRBJ2-3; 10 positions agree with TRBD2. Losses at the gene ends were 5 bases for V and 2 bases for J; bases not matched to a gene: 4. Germline assignment: CDR1 MDHEN and CDR2 SYDVKM. This CDR3 region has 15 residues.

This chain connects TRBV3-1 to TRBJ1-5; D is ambiguous. Between the trimmed V and J ends, which lost 4 bases and 3 bases, there was a span of 10 bases. The CDR3 has 14 amino acids. In germline, CDR1 is LGHDT, CDR2 YNNKEL (reference sequence). Written as DNA, the CDR3 is TGTGCCAGCAGCCCCCGACGGGCCAATCAGCCCCAGCATTTT. Translating gives CASSPRRANQPQHF.

The gene calls are TRBV27 and TRBJ2-1; 11 positions match TRBD2. CDR1 and CDR2 (germline): MNHEY, SMNVEV (reference sequence). This CDR3 region has 15 residues. V dropped 6 bases and J dropped 6; count of bases not matched to a gene: 7. The CDR3 sequence: CASSYGTSGANEQFF. The CDR3 DNA follows: TGTGCCAGCAGCTACGGGACTAGCGGTGCCAATGAGCAGTTCTTC.